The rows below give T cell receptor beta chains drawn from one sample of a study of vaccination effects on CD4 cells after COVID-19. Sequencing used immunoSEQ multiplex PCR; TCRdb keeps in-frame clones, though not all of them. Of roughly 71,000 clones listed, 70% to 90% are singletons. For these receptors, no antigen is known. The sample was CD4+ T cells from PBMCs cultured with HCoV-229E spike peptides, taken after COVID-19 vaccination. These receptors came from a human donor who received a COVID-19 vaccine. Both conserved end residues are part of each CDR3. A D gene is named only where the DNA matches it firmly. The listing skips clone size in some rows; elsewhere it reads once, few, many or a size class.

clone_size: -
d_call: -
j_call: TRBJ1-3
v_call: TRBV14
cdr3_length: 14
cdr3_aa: CASMGQLSGNTIYF
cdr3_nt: TGTGCCAGCATGGGGCAGCTCTCTGGAAACACCATATATTTT

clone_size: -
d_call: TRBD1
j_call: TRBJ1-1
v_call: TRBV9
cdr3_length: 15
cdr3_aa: CASSATGQGNTEAFF
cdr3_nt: TGTGCCAGCAGCGCCACTGGACAGGGGAACACTGAAGCTTTCTTT

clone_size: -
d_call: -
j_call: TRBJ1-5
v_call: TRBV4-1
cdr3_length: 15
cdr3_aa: CASSPVQGSNQPQHF
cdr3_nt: TGCGCCAGCAGCCCAGTTCAGGGGAGCAATCAGCCCCAGCATTTT

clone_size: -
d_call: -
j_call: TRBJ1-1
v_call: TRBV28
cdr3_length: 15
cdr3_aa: CASSPRGATNTEAFF
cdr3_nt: TGTGCCAGCAGTCCCCGGGGGGCGACGAACACTGAAGCTTTCTTT

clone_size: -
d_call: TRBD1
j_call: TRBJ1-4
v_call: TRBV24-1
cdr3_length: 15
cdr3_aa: CATSDAGTGKEKLFF
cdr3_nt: TGTGCCACCAGTGATGCTGGGACAGGGAAAGAAAAACTGTTTTTT

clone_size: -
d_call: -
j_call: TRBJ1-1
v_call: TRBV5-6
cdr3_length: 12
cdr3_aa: CASSFGHSEAFF
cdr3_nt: TGTGCCAGCAGCTTTGGGCACAGTGAAGCTTTCTTT

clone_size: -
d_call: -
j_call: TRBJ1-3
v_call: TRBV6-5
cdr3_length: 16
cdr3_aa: CASSYAPPRSGNTIYF
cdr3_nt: TGTGCCAGCAGTTATGCCCCGCCGAGGTCTGGAAACACCATATATTTT

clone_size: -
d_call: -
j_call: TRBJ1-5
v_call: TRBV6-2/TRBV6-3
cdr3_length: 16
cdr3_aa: CASSDEAVSGNQPQHF
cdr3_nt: TGTGCCAGCAGCGACGAGGCGGTTTCAGGCAATCAGCCCCAGCATTTT

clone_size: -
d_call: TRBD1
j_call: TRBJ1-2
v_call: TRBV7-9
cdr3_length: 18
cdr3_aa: CASSFPGGGTEPNYGYTF
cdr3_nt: TGTGCCAGCAGCTTCCCCGGGGGGGGGACAGAACCTAACTATGGCTACACCTTC

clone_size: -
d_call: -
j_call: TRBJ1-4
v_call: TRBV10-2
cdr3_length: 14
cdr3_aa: CASSDATLNEKLFF
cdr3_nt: TGCGCCAGCAGTGACGCTACGTTGAATGAAAAACTGTTTTTT

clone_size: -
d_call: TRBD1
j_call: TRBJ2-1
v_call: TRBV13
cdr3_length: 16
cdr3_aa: CASSTRQGSSYNEQFF
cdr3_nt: TGTGCCAGCAGCACCCGACAGGGGAGCTCCTACAATGAGCAGTTCTTC

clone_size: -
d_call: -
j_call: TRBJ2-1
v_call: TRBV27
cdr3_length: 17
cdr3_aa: CASSLQRHTLYYNEQFF
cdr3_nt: TGTGCCAGCAGCCTACAGCGACACACCCTTTACTACAATGAGCAGTTCTTC

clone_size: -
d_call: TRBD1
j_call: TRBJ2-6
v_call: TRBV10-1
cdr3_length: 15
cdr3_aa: CASSGTGIGANVLTF
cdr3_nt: TGCGCCAGCAGTGGGACAGGGATCGGGGCCAACGTCCTGACTTTC

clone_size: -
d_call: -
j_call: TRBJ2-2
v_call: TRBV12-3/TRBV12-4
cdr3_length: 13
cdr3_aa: CASSLRSTGELFF
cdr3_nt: TGTGCCAGCAGCCTACGCAGCACCGGGGAGCTGTTTTTT

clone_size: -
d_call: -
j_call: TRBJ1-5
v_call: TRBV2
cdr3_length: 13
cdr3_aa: CASSGDHNQPQHF
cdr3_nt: TGTGCCAGCAGTGGGGACCACAATCAGCCCCAGCATTTT

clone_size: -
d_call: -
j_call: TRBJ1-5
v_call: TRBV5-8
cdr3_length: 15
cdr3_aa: CASSLFGWSNQPQHF
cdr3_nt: TGTGCCAGCAGCTTGTTTGGGTGGAGCAATCAGCCCCAGCATTTT

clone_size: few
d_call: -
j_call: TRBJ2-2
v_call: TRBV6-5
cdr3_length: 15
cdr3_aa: CASSYHRDMAGELFF
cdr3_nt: TGTGCCAGCAGTTACCACAGGGATATGGCCGGGGAGCTGTTTTTT

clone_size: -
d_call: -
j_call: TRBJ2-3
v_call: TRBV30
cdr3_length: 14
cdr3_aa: CAWSVGGSTDTQYF
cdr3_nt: TGTGCCTGGAGTGTTGGAGGGAGCACAGATACGCAGTATTTT

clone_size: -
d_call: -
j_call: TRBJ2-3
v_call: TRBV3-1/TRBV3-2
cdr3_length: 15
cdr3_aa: CASSPHGGARDTQYF
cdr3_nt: TGTGCCAGCAGCCCCCATGGGGGGGCCAGAGATACGCAGTATTTT

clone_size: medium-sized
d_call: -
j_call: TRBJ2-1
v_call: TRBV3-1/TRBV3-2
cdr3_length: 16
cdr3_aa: CASSQETVRVGNEQFF
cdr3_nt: TGTGCCAGCAGCCAAGAGACCGTAAGGGTGGGCAATGAGCAGTTCTTC

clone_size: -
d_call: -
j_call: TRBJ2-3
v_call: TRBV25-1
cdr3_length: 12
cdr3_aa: CASSELVDTQYF
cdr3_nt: TGTGCCAGCAGTGAACTGGTAGATACGCAGTATTTT

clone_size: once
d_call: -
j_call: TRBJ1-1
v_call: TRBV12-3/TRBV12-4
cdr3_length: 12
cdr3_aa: CASSLRGTEAFF
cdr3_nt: TGTGCCAGCAGCCTGCGGGGCACTGAAGCTTTCTTT

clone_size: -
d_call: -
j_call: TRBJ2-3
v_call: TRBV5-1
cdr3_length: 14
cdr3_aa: CASSLGGPTDTQYF
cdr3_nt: TGCGCCAGCAGCTTAGGGGGACCCACAGATACGCAGTATTTT

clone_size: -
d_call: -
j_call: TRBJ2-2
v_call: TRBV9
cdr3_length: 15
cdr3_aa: CASSVESRPVGELFF
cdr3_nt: TGTGCCAGCAGCGTAGAGAGTAGGCCGGTCGGGGAGCTGTTTTTT

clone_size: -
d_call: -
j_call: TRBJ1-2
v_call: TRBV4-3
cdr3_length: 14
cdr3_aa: CASSQKGLGWGYTF
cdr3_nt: TGCGCCAGCAGCCAAAAGGGTCTGGGGTGGGGCTACACCTTC

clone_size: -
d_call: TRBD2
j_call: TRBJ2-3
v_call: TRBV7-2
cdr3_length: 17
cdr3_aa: CASSPPGLAGGTDTQYF
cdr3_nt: TGTGCCAGCAGCCCACCCGGACTAGCGGGGGGGACAGATACGCAGTATTTT

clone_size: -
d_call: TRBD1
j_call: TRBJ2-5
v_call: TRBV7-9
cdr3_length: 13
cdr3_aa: CASSPGQEETQYF
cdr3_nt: TGTGCCAGCAGCCCGGGACAGGAAGAGACCCAGTACTTC

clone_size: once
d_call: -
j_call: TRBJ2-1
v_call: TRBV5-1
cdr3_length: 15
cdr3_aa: CASSLGGLYANEQFF
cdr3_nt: TGCGCCAGCAGCTTGGGGGGTCTCTATGCCAATGAGCAGTTCTTC